This T cell receptor (beta chain) was profiled in a study of blood T cell repertoires in COVID-19. Study details: Donors in the United States, Italy and Spain gave samples during acute or convalescent COVID-19. T cells, B-cell-depleted T cells, or PBMCs supplied cDNA or gDNA.

Assay: immunoSEQ multiplex PCR; the TCRdb copy retains only in-frame clones and omits some. The top ten clones hold 9.9% of a sample with roughly 85,000 clones, around four fifths of them seen once. The trim removed 6 bases at V and 4 bases at J, leaving 5 bases unmatched. Germline-derived CDR1 and CDR2 are LNHDA and SQIVND (reference sequence). This CDR3 comprises 13 residues. Sequenced input: peripheral blood. The TCR originated in a human donor in a cohort sampled during active COVID-19. J is TRBJ1-1 and V is TRBV19; 7 positions match TRBD1. The CDR3 is CASRTGIGTEAFF. CDR3 DNA: TGTGCCAGTAGGACAGGGATTGGCACTGAAGCTTTCTTT.